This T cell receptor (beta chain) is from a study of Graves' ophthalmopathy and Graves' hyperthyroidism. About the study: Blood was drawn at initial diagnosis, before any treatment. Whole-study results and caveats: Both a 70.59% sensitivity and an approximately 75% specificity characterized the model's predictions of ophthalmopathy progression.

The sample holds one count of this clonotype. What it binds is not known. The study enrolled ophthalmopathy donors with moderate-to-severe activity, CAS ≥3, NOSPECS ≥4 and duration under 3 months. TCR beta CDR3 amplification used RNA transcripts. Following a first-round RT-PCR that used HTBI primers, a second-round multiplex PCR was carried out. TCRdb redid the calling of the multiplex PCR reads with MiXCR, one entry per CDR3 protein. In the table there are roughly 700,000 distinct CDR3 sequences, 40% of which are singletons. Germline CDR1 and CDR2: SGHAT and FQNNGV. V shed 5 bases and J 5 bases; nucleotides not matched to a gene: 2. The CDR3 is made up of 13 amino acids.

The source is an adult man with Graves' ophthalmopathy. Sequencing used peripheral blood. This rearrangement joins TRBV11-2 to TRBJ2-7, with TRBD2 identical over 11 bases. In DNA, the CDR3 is TGTGCCAGCAGCAAGACTAGCGGGAACGAGCAGTACTTC. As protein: CASSKTSGNEQYF.